A selection of T cell receptor beta chains follows, all from one sample in a study of T cells in Graves' hyperthyroidism and ophthalmopathy. Each CDR3 protein gets one entry after TCRdb re-called the multiplex PCR reads with MiXCR. The top ten hold roughly 7.9% of the sample, which has 250,000 to 300,000 distinct CDR3 sequences, about an eighth seen once. Sequenced material: blood. These receptors were collected from a woman aged 40 to 50 with Graves' hyperthyroidism. The CDR3 runs from the conserved cysteine through the conserved F or W. A D gene is named only where the DNA matches it firmly. Clone size is not always given. Where it is, it says once, few, many or a class for expanded clones.

V,size,J,D,CDR3,DNA
TRBV28,many,TRBJ2-7,TRBD1,CASIRPGTVYEQYF,TGTGCCAGCATTCGTCCAGGGACAGTCTACGAGCAGTACTTC
TRBV25-1,few,TRBJ1-6,-,CASSDGQHYNSPLHF,TGTGCCAGCAGTGACGGACAGCACTATAATTCACCCCTCCACTTT
TRBV20-1,many,TRBJ2-1,-,CSASKSGAWEQFF,TGCAGTGCTAGCAAATCCGGGGCCTGGGAGCAGTTCTTC
TRBV19,few,TRBJ2-5,TRBD2,CASSSAGGETQYF,TGTGCCAGTAGTTCCGCGGGAGGCGAGACCCAGTACTTC
TRBV2,many,TRBJ2-7,TRBD2,CASSGTRGTYEQYF,TGTGCCAGCAGTGGGACTAGGGGCACCTACGAGCAGTACTTC
TRBV28,-,TRBJ2-7,TRBD1,CASITGGGEQYF,TGTGCCAGCATTACAGGGGGCGGCGAGCAGTACTTC
TRBV5-1,many,TRBJ2-1,-,CASSLHNEQFF,TGCGCCAGCAGTCTACACAATGAGCAGTTCTTC
TRBV10-3,-,TRBJ2-1,TRBD1,CAISISQGLNYNEQFF,TGTGCCATCAGTATTTCACAGGGGCTGAACTACAATGAGCAGTTCTTC
TRBV27,many,TRBJ1-2,-,CASSSRDGNYGYTF,TGTGCCAGCAGTTCCAGAGACGGTAACTATGGCTACACCTTC
TRBV29-1,many,TRBJ1-1,-,CSVQTDLNTEAFF,TGCAGCGTTCAGACAGACCTGAACACTGAAGCTTTCTTT
TRBV6-1,many,TRBJ1-5,TRBD1,CASRPLTGSNQPQHF,TGTGCCAGCAGGCCCCTGACAGGGAGCAATCAGCCCCAGCATTTT
TRBV28,many,TRBJ1-2,-,CASRKSNYGYTF,TGTGCCAGCAGAAAATCTAACTATGGCTACACCTTC
TRBV9,many,TRBJ2-1,TRBD2,CASSVAMRGASGRRDNEQFF,TGTGCCAGCAGCGTAGCAATGAGAGGGGCTAGCGGGAGACGGGACAATGAGCAGTTCTTC
TRBV19,few,TRBJ1-6,-,CASSIRHRENSPLHF,TGTGCCAGTAGTATCAGGCACAGGGAAAATTCACCCCTCCACTTT
TRBV6-1,-,TRBJ2-7,TRBD2,CASSSVQRETYEQYF,TGTGCCAGCAGTTCGGTACAGCGGGAAACCTACGAGCAGTACTTC
TRBV6-1,many,TRBJ1-1,-,CASSYYFNTEAFF,TGTGCCAGCAGTTACTACTTCAACACTGAAGCTTTCTTT
TRBV6-5,-,TRBJ2-2,-,CASSYARVHTGELFF,TGTGCCAGCAGTTACGCCCGGGTACACACCGGGGAGCTGTTTTTT
TRBV18,-,TRBJ2-5,TRBD2,CAISAGLAGGETQYF,TGTGCCATCTCAGCAGGCCTTGCGGGAGGAGAGACCCAGTACTTC
TRBV3-1,many,TRBJ2-7,TRBD1,CASSRRAGTGAYEQYF,TGTGCCAGCAGCCGCCGGGCCGGGACAGGGGCCTACGAGCAGTACTTC
TRBV19,many,TRBJ2-1,TRBD2,CASRAGGRNEQFF,TGTGCCAGTAGGGCTGGCGGGAGGAATGAGCAGTTCTTC
TRBV20-1,many,TRBJ2-1,TRBD1,CSATGQGPGLENNEQFF,TGCAGTGCTACGGGACAGGGGCCTGGACTGGAGAACAATGAGCAGTTCTTC